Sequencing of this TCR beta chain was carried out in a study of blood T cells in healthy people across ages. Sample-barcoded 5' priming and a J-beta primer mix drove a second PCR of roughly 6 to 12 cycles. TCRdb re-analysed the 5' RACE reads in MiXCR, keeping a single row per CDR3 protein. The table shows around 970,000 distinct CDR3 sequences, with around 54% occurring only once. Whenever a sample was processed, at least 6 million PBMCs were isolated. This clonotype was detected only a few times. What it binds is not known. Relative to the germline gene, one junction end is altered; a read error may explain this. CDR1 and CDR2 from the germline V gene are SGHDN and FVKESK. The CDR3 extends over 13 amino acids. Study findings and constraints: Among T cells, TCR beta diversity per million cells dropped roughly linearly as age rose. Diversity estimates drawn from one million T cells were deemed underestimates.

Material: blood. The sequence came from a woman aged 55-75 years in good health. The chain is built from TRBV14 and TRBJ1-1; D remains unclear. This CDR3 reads CASSQVPGGEAFF. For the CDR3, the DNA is TGTGCCAGTAGCCAAGTGCCCGGTGGTGAAGCTTTCTTT.